The 14 T cell receptor beta chains reported below all come from one sample, sequenced in a study of regulatory T cells in long-lasting Graves disease. TCR beta libraries were built with iRepertoire HTBI primers and Arm-PCR of CDR3 regions. MiXCR, run by TCRdb on the multiplex PCR reads, gives a single entry per CDR3 protein. The profile shows over 200,000 distinct CDR3 sequences, approximately 20% of them singletons. Time point meaning: newly diagnosed GD, antithyroid drugs for less than 3 months. With RNA extracted from PBMCs as input, the TCR library was made. The input for sequencing was peripheral blood mononuclear cells (PBMCs), taken at new diagnosis, from a patient treated with antithyroid drugs. Receptors were obtained from a female donor with Graves disease.

The chain combines TRBV20-1 with TRBJ2-1; 9 bases fit TRBD2. This CDR3 spans 15 amino acids. Germline V gene data show CDR1 as DFQATT and CDR2 as SNEGSKA (reference sequence). Germline trimming cut 3 bases from V and 6 bases from J; bases unmatched to any gene: 9. The CDR3 region has the DNA TGCAGTGCTAGCTCCCTGGAGCGGGGGGCCAATGAGCAGTTCTTC. This translates into CSASSLERGANEQFF.

Many counts were recorded for this clonotype. The genes are TRBV2 and TRBJ1-4; D perhaps matches TRBD1 (6 bases). This CDR3 is built from 14 residues. V was cut by 7 bases and J by 4 bases, with 13 bases left in between. In germline, CDR1 is SNHLY, CDR2 FYNNEI. In DNA, the CDR3 is TGTGCCAGCATGGCGAGACAGGTTAATGAAAAACTGTTTTTT. It is translated as CASMARQVNEKLFF.

Many counts were recorded for this clonotype. The CDR3 nucleotides read TGTGCCAGCAGTTTAAATTGGGGTGATGAAAAACTGTTTTTT. This sequence encodes CASSLNWGDEKLFF. The rearrangement uses TRBV12-3 or TRBV12-4 and TRBJ1-4; no clear D. Trimming stripped 2 bases from V and 6 bases from J, with 10 bases between. The CDR3 covers 14 residues.

This clonotype was detected ten times or more. V usage is TRBV20-1 and J usage is TRBJ2-1; 11 positions agree with TRBD2. CDR1 DFQATT and CDR2 SNEGSKA come from the germline V gene (reference sequence). This CDR3 contains 14 residues. The V segment lost 3 bases and the J segment 5 bases; nucleotides outside the gene matches: 3. The CDR3 DNA follows: TGCAGTGCTAGGTCGGGACTAGCGGACAATGAGCAGTTCTTC. Its translation: CSARSGLADNEQFF.

This clonotype was seen many times. V usage is TRBV7-9 and J usage is TRBJ2-7; D gene unclear. CDR3 length: 11 amino acids. Trimming stripped 5 bases from V and 3 bases from J, with 5 bases between. CDR1 and CDR2 (germline): SEHNR, FQNEAQ (reference sequence). The CDR3 loop is CASSVFYEQYF. CDR3 coding DNA: TGTGCCAGCAGCGTCTTCTACGAGCAGTACTTC.

This clonotype was counted ten times or more. The chain is built from TRBV15 and TRBJ1-2; 7 bases align to TRBD1. V shed 0 bases and J 1 base; nucleotides not matched to a gene: 11. CDR1 and CDR2 (germline): LNHNV, YYDKDF (reference sequence). This CDR3 contains 18 residues. The CDR3 DNA is TGTGCCACCAGCAGAGATAGGGAGACAGGGTCCTTTAACTATGGCTACACCTTC. It specifies CATSRDRETGSFNYGYTF.

There are a few counts of this clonotype. DNA of the CDR3: TGCGCCAGCAGCCGGGTGACTAGTAGCACAGATACGCAGTATTTT. It yields the protein CASSRVTSSTDTQYF. The chain joins TRBV4-1 to TRBJ2-3; tentatively, D is TRBD2 (6 bases). V gave up 4 bases and J gave up 0 bases, with 11 bases separating them. In germline, CDR1 is MGHRA, CDR2 YSYEKL. CDR3 length equals 15 residues.

This clonotype was seen at least ten times. V and J are TRBV18 and TRBJ2-3, with D possibly matching TRBD1 (5 bases). V was pared by 3 bases and J by 5 bases, with 9 bases between. CDR3 length: 13 residues. Germline CDR1 KGHSH, CDR2 LQKENI. This chain's CDR3 is CASSPSQGDTQYF. CDR3 sequence (DNA): TGTGCCAGCTCACCTTCTCAGGGAGATACGCAGTATTTT.

This clonotype came up many times. CDR3 sequence reads: CASSSQVSGNQPQHF. CDR3 DNA: TGTGCCAGCAGTTCCCAGGTGTCGGGCAATCAGCCCCAGCATTTT. The chain is built from TRBV28 and TRBJ1-5, with D hard to call. V was cut by 4 bases and J by 2 bases, with 12 bases left in between. The germline V gene encodes CDR1 MDHEN and CDR2 SYDVKM. This CDR3 is 15 amino acids long.

This clonotype was recorded many times. This sequence joins TRBV6-2 or TRBV6-3 and TRBJ1-4; D gene uncertain. This CDR3 spans 14 amino acids. The germline V and J ends were trimmed by 6 bases and 8 bases, with 16 bases remaining between them. Germline V gene data show CDR1 as MNHEY and CDR2 as SVGEGT. The CDR3 region has the DNA TGTGCCAGCAGAGTTCCGGGCATCGGGGAAAAACTGTTTTTT. Translation gives CASRVPGIGEKLFF.

This clonotype has ten or more counts. This chain connects TRBV20-1 to TRBJ2-3; D gene ambiguous. Trimming stripped 7 bases from V and 2 bases from J, with 13 bases between. The CDR3 runs 13 residues. The germline gives CDR1 DFQATT, CDR2 SNEGSKA (reference sequence). CDR3 nucleotide sequence: TGCAGTGTAGACCGACCCGACACAGATACGCAGTATTTT. Translation gives CSVDRPDTDTQYF.

This clonotype was counted many times. The chain couples TRBV6-1 to TRBJ2-1, with no clear D. Between the trimmed V and J ends, which lost 4 bases and 4 bases, there was a span of 14 bases. Germline lookup yields CDR1 MNHNS and CDR2 SASEGT. There are 15 residues in the CDR3. The CDR3 here is CASSVFEPSYNEQFF. As DNA, the CDR3 is TGTGCCAGCAGTGTCTTTGAGCCCTCGTACAATGAGCAGTTCTTC.

There are many counts of this clonotype. This chain connects TRBV20-1 to TRBJ1-2, with 10 bases that match TRBD1. The CDR3 contains 17 residues. J gave up 2 bases and V 1 base, and 10 bases lay outside the gene matches. CDR1 and CDR2 (germline): DFQATT, SNEGSKA (reference sequence). Here the CDR3 DNA reads TGCAGTGCTAGAGGGGGACAGGGGCCCCTCATAAACTATGGCTACACCTTC. This gives the protein CSARGGQGPLINYGYTF.

This clonotype came up many times. The V and J genes are TRBV20-1 and TRBJ2-3, with TRBD1 as a possible D gene (6 bases). CDR3 length equals 13 residues. The germline V and J ends were trimmed by 3 bases and 3 bases, with 10 bases remaining between them. Germline V CDR1 and CDR2: DFQATT, SNEGSKA (reference sequence). The CDR3 DNA reads as TGCAGTGCTAGTACAGGGAGTACAGATACGCAGTATTTT. This codes for CSASTGSTDTQYF.